The 24 T cell receptor beta chains below were found in one sample sequenced in a study of blood T cell repertoires in COVID-19. The assay was immunoSEQ multiplex PCR, and TCRdb's table has in-frame clones only and misses some. The table records fewer than 300,000 clones, less than 85% of them present only once. Sequencing was done on a sample of peripheral blood. The source of these receptors is a young woman with acute or convalescent COVID-19.

This CDR3 is CASSLIPGYEQYF. CDR3 coding DNA: TGTGCCAGCAGTTTAATCCCGGGATACGAGCAGTACTTC. The rearrangement uses TRBV12-3 or TRBV12-4 and TRBJ2-7, with TRBD2 as a possible D gene (5 bases). The CDR3 consists of 13 residues. The V and J ends lost 2 bases and 4 bases respectively, with 9 bases between them.

This chain uses TRBV27 with TRBJ2-2, with 8 bases lining up with TRBD1. With V trimmed by 5 bases and J by 2 bases, 7 bases remained unmatched. This CDR3 region has 16 residues. Germline lookup yields CDR1 MNHEY and CDR2 SMNVEV (reference sequence). The CDR3 here is CASSAHRGSNTGELFF. CDR3 nucleotide sequence: TGTGCCAGCAGTGCACACAGGGGGAGTAACACCGGGGAGCTGTTTTTT.

The rearrangement uses TRBV6-5 and TRBJ2-5; unclear D gene. The germline CDR1 and CDR2 sequences are MNHEY and SVGAGI. V was pared by 2 bases and J by 0 bases, with 13 bases between. The CDR3 runs to 16 residues. The CDR3 region is CASSYGPESNQETQYF. CDR3 bases: TGTGCCAGCAGTTACGGGCCAGAGTCAAACCAAGAGACCCAGTACTTC.

Only one count was recorded for this clone. The V gene is TRBV27, the J gene TRBJ1-1; D is unclear. This CDR3 has 14 residues. Trimming removed 6 bases from V and 8 bases from J, with 19 bases in between. Germline V gene sequence: CDR1 MNHEY, CDR2 SMNVEV (reference sequence). The CDR3 region is CASSPFRRELEAFF. The CDR3, as DNA: TGTGCCAGCAGCCCCTTTAGGAGGGAGTTAGAAGCTTTCTTT.

This chain uses TRBV4-3 with TRBJ1-4; D may be TRBD1 (5 bases). The CDR3 contains 17 residues. The germline V gene has CDR1 LGHNA and CDR2 YSLEER. Trimming took 1 base from V and 4 from J, leaving 16 bases between them. CDR3 sequence reads: CASSQGEGARINEKLFF. CDR3 sequence (DNA): TGCGCCAGCAGCCAAGGGGAAGGGGCTCGGATTAATGAAAAACTGTTTTTT.

The V gene is TRBV7-2, the J gene TRBJ1-3; D is perhaps TRBD1 (5 bases). The germline gives CDR1 SGHTA, CDR2 FQGNSA. There are 17 residues in the CDR3. The V and J ends lost 5 bases and 4 bases respectively, with 21 bases between them. CDR3 nucleotides: TGTGCCAGCAGCCCCAAGGGTCCAGGGAATTGGGGAAACACCATATATTTT. Translation gives CASSPKGPGNWGNTIYF.

This clone was detected a few times. This rearrangement joins TRBV6-5 to TRBJ1-3, with TRBD1 matching 7 bases. Germline CDR1 reads MNHEY; CDR2 reads SVGAGI. This CDR3 comprises 14 residues. The V segment lost 5 bases and the J segment 7 bases; nucleotides outside the gene matches: 8. CDR3 in amino acids: CASSLTIQGNTIYF. The CDR3 DNA is TGTGCCAGCAGTCTCACCATACAGGGGAACACCATATATTTT.

The CDR3 reads CASSRGQGINSPLHF. Written as DNA, the CDR3 is TGTGCCAGCAGTAGAGGACAGGGGATCAATTCACCCCTCCACTTT. The chain recombines TRBV28 with TRBJ1-6, with 9 bases that match TRBD1. The CDR3 runs to 15 residues. After removal of 5 bases from V and 7 bases from J, the junction contained 6 bases not matched to a gene. CDR1 is MDHEN and CDR2 is SYDVKM in the germline V gene.

The chain employs TRBV28 and TRBJ2-5; 7 bases map to TRBD2. Germline V CDR1 and CDR2: MDHEN, SYDVKM. V lost 5 bases and J lost 4; bases outside the gene matches: 13. This CDR3 has 16 residues. The CDR3: CASSVRQRDGSETQYF. CDR3 coding DNA: TGTGCCAGCAGTGTCCGCCAGCGGGATGGTTCAGAGACCCAGTACTTC.

The CDR3 loop reads CASSLGQGIPSYEQYF. For the CDR3, the DNA is TGTGCCAGCAGCCTAGGACAGGGGATACCCTCCTACGAGCAGTACTTC. The chain has TRBV5-8 and TRBJ2-7; 9 nucleotides agree with TRBD1. Germline V CDR1 and CDR2: SGHTS, YDEGEE. V gave up 4 bases and J gave up 0 bases; unmatched junction bases: 8. There are 16 residues in the CDR3.

The V call is TRBV10-2, the J call TRBJ2-1; 7 bases are shared with TRBD2. Trimming removed 3 bases from V and 7 bases from J; junction bases left unmatched: 9. The CDR3 length is 15 residues. Germline CDR1 WSHSY, CDR2 SAAADI. CDR3 amino acids: CASSDLAGVRNEQFF. CDR3 nucleotide sequence: TGCGCCAGCAGTGATCTGGCGGGAGTGAGAAATGAGCAGTTCTTC.

This clone was recorded once. The chain is built from TRBV9 and TRBJ2-2; 13 bases map to TRBD2. V gave up 4 bases and J gave up 7 bases; unmatched junction bases: 7. The CDR3 has 16 amino acids. Looked up from germline, CDR1 is SGDLS and CDR2 is YYNGEE. CDR3 DNA sequence: TGTGCCAGCAGCCCACAAACTAGCGGGAGGGGCGGGGAGCTGTTTTTT. Amino acids: CASSPQTSGRGGELFF.

This chain connects TRBV29-1 to TRBJ1-3; the match to TRBD1 covers 8 bases. This CDR3 is built from 14 residues. Germline CDR1 reads SQVTM; CDR2 reads ANQGSEA. J gave up 0 bases and V 6 bases, and 4 bases lay outside the gene matches. CDR3 coding DNA: TGCAGCGTGGAAACAGGGGGCTCTGGAAACACCATATATTTT. Translated, it gives CSVETGGSGNTIYF.

The chain joins TRBV6-2 or TRBV6-3 to TRBJ2-7; D may be TRBD1 (5 bases). Germline loops: CDR1 MNHEY, CDR2 SVGEGT. This CDR3 has 14 residues. The V and J ends lost 5 bases and 2 bases respectively, with 13 bases between them. The CDR3 coding sequence is TGTGCCAGCAGTCCCAGGGAATTCCCCTACGAGCAGTACTTC. It is translated as CASSPREFPYEQYF.

The gene calls are TRBV7-2 and TRBJ1-6; 7 nucleotides line up with TRBD1. J lost 10 bases, V lost 5 bases, and 8 bases had no gene match. Per germline, CDR1 SGHTA and CDR2 FQGNSA. The CDR3 has 14 residues. The CDR3: CASSPRTGGSPLHF. The CDR3 coding sequence is TGTGCCAGCAGCCCGAGGACAGGTGGCTCACCCCTCCACTTT.

The rearrangement uses TRBV5-6 and TRBJ2-7, with TRBD2 matching over 9 bases. Trimming removed 2 bases from V and 7 bases from J; junction bases left unmatched: 10. This CDR3 contains 15 residues. Germline V lookup: CDR1 SGHDT, CDR2 YYEEEE. The CDR3 spells CASSFPAGGPGEQYF. CDR3 nucleotide sequence: TGTGCCAGCAGCTTCCCGGCGGGAGGGCCGGGTGAGCAGTACTTC.

The rearrangement uses TRBV5-1 and TRBJ2-5, with 7 bases lining up with TRBD1. The trim removed 4 bases at V and 5 bases at J, leaving 8 bases unmatched. CDR1 and CDR2 from the germline V gene are SGHRS and YFSETQ. This CDR3 has 14 residues. CDR3 DNA sequence: TGCGCCAGCAGCCACAGGGGTCAGCGGGAGACCCAGTACTTC. Protein: CASSHRGQRETQYF.

This clone was counted only a few times. This chain uses TRBV28 with TRBJ2-7, with TRBD1 as a possible D gene (6 bases). Germline V gives CDR1 MDHEN, CDR2 SYDVKM. V was cut by 5 bases and J by 0 bases, with 14 bases left in between. This CDR3 is 15 amino acids long. The chain's CDR3 is CASSLGQISSYEQYF. Written as DNA, the CDR3 is TGTGCCAGCAGTCTCGGACAGATTAGCTCCTACGAGCAGTACTTC. Combining the CDR3 with reference TRBV28 and TRBJ2-7 gives the whole variable domain DVKVTQSSRYLVKRTGEKVFLECVQDMDHENMFWYRQDPGLGLRLIYFSYDVKMKEKGDIPEGYSVSREKKERFSLILESASTNQTSMYLCASSLGQISSYEQYFGPGTRLTVT.

The genes are TRBV7-2 and TRBJ2-7, with TRBD2 matching over 10 bases. The CDR3 consists of 18 residues. The trim removed 1 base at V and 4 bases at J, leaving 13 bases unmatched. CDR1 and CDR2 (germline): SGHTA, FQGNSA. The DNA of the CDR3 is TGTGCCAGCAGCTTAGTGACGGGGGCTAGCGGGAGTTGGTACGAGCAGTACTTC. Protein sequence: CASSLVTGASGSWYEQYF.

The genes are TRBV7-9 and TRBJ2-5, with 7 bases aligning to TRBD2. V trimming: 5 bases; J trimming: 7 bases; junction bases outside the gene matches: 16. The CDR3 length is 16 residues. Germline CDR1 SEHNR, CDR2 FQNEAQ (reference sequence). The CDR3 nucleotides read TGTGCCAGCAGCCCCAATCTAGCGGACGCCAAGGGGACCCAGTACTTC. Translated, it gives CASSPNLADAKGTQYF.

This clone was found a few times. This chain uses TRBV18 with TRBJ1-4; 8 positions agree with TRBD1. In germline, CDR1 is KGHSH, CDR2 LQKENI. This CDR3 contains 14 residues. The V segment lost 6 bases and the J segment 8 bases; nucleotides outside the gene matches: 8. The CDR3 reads CASSPGQEGEKLFF. CDR3 DNA sequence: TGTGCCAGCTCCCCGGGACAGGAGGGAGAAAAACTGTTTTTT.

There are a few counts of this clone. CDR3 DNA sequence: TGTGCCAGCAGTTTTGTATCTAGCGGGAGCGAACTTTACTACGAGCAGTACTTC. Its translation: CASSFVSSGSELYYEQYF. The chain uses TRBV27 and TRBJ2-7; 10 nucleotides line up with TRBD2. The CDR3 spans 18 residues. With 3 bases clipped from V and 3 bases from J, the junction kept 14 bases outside the gene matches. Germline lookup yields CDR1 MNHEY and CDR2 SMNVEV (reference sequence).

The chain couples TRBV4-1 to TRBJ2-7, with 11 positions matching TRBD2. Looked up from germline, CDR1 is MGHRA and CDR2 is YSYEKL. Germline trimming cut 0 bases from V and 4 bases from J; bases unmatched to any gene: 8. The CDR3 covers 17 residues. CDR3 DNA: TGCGCCAGCAGCCAAGATTTTACTAGCGGGAGTGGATACGAGCAGTACTTC. As protein: CASSQDFTSGSGYEQYF.

This rearrangement joins TRBV13 to TRBJ2-1, with 7 bases aligning to TRBD2. Germline V CDR1 and CDR2: PRHDT, FYEKMQ (reference sequence). The CDR3 has 16 amino acids. The V gene end was trimmed by 5 bases and the J gene end by 6 bases; junction bases not matched to a gene: 13. The CDR3: CASSPPRRELRNEQFF. CDR3 DNA sequence: TGTGCCAGCAGCCCCCCCCGGCGGGAGCTCCGCAATGAGCAGTTCTTC.